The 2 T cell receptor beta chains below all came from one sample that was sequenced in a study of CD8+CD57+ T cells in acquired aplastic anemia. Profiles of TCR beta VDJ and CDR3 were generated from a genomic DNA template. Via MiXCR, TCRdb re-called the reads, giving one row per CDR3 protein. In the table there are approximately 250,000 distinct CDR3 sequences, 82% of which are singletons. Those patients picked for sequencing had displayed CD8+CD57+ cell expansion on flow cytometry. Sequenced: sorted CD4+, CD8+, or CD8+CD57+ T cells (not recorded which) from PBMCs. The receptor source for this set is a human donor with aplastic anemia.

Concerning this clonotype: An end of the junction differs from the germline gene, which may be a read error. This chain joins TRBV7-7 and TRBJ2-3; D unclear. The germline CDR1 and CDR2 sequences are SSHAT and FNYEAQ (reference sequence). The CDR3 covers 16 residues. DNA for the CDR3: TGTGCTAGCAGCTCTCAAGCCGGGTCTGGCACAGATACGCAGTATTTT. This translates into CASSSQAGSGTDTQYF.

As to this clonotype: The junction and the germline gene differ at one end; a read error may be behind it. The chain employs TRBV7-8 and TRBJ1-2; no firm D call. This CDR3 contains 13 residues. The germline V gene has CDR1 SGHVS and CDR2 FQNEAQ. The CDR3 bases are TGTGCCAGCAGCCAAGGCCGTGGAGGTGGCTCGCCCTTT. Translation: CASSQGRGGGSPF.